This T cell receptor (beta chain) was captured by sequencing in a study of blood T cell repertoires in COVID-19 (dated by TCRdb to about 2020). For context, the study as a whole: Samples from collaborators originated in the United States, Italy and Spain and spanned both the acute and convalescent phases of COVID-19. The prospective study material was composed of cDNA or gDNA derived from T cells, B-cell-depleted T cells, or PBMCs. Deeply sampled blood TCRbeta repertoires from subjects exposed to, actively infected with, or recovered from COVID-19 were included in the dataset. The repertoires were released in a freely available public database intended as a resource for research on the immune response to SARS-CoV-2. Samples came from the ongoing ImmuneRACE study (first 160 participants) plus 1,254 subjects from 6 global collaborators. Nearly every sample came with metadata listing a de-identified subject ID, COVID-19 status, age in years and sex. HLA class I and class II types, where available, came from metadata supplied by the sample provider rather than from assay-based typing. The paper's findings and limits, for the study overall: How much clinical and demographic metadata was included differed by source and by participant, and the metadata was provided uncurated.

The immunoSEQ Assay, a bias-controlled multiplex PCR, was used to amplify TCRbeta CDR3 regions from genomic DNA. Per the original workflow: Nucleated cell counts per sample were estimated from amplification of reference gene primers within the assay. To quantify the absolute abundance of each unique TCRbeta CDR3 rearrangement, sequence reads were collapsed and filtered. For each sample, productive Simpson clonality was calculated as the square root of Simpson's diversity index over productive rearrangements. This is the immuneACCESS table as TCRdb keeps it, with only in-frame sequences that have V and J called. A part of the clones is gone; compared with another copy, unresolved V genes explain less than half, and the rest is unexplained. V, J and clone size derive from that table, while D and trimming were established from the DNA sequence. The sample table lists around 260,000 clones, roughly 85% of them with a count of one. The top ten hold roughly 4.3% of the sample.

About this clone itself: The target of this receptor is not known. The record has no base qualities; no much larger clone is one base away.

Participants in the prospective study were aged about 18 to 90 years, lived in under 30 United States geographic areas, and enrolled through a virtual design. In the prospective study, cohorts were assigned on the basis of participant-reported clinical history obtained from a screening survey and a study questionnaire. Recovered participants in ImmuneRACE Cohort 3 were defined by two consecutive negative NP/OP PCR tests, clearance by a healthcare professional, or resolution of symptoms. Mobile phlebotomists in the prospective study collected whole blood, serum and a nasopharyngeal or oropharyngeal swab from every participant. Over a roughly 2-month period, participants in the prospective study had the option of providing additional blood draws and questionnaires. Before DNA extraction, blood samples from the prospective study were shipped at room temperature or frozen. From its cysteine to its phenylalanine, the CDR3 spans 15 amino acids. The retained sequence is limited to the CDR3, 45 bases, with the frame set at the first base. The germline V gene (reference sequence) supplies CDR1 LNHDA and CDR2 SQIVND. V is pared back by 5 bases and J by 3 bases, with 13 bases lying between the germline termini.

This clonotype was obtained from a woman aged 25 to 45 who had recovered from COVID-19. This receptor chain uses TRBV19 and TRBJ2-2; the D gene lacks a confident call. Sequenced sample: PBMCs or T cells enriched from blood (not recorded which). CDR3 region: CASSPGRLDTGELFF. The base sequence is TGTGCCAGTAGTCCCGGCAGGCTCGACACCGGGGAGCTGTTTTTT.